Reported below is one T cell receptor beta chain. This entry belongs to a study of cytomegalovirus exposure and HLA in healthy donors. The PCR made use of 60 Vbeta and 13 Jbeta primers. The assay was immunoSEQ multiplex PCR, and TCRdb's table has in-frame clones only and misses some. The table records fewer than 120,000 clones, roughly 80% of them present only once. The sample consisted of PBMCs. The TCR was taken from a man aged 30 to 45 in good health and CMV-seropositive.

The DNA of the CDR3 is TGTGCCAGCCAAGGGGACACCATATATTTT. Translation gives CASQGDTIYF. The chain couples TRBV21-1 to TRBJ1-3; the D segment call TRBD1 is taken from the table without a DNA check. TRBV21-1 is classified as a pseudogene. The CDR3 contains 10 residues.